The rows below give T cell receptor beta chains drawn from one sample of a study of T cell changes during pregnancy in multiple sclerosis. Clones were sequenced by immunoSEQ multiplex PCR, and TCRdb holds only the in-frame ones, with some missing. The repertoire consists of approximately 53,000 clones, with around 91% occurring once and the leading ten covering around 5%. The sequences come from peripheral blood, collected after pregnancy. The receptors come from a female donor in good health, enrolled as a control in a pregnancy study. CDR3s include the opening cysteine and the closing phenylalanine or tryptophan. The D gene is left open where the match is weak. Expanded clones are given a class, and other clones once, few, many or no size at all.

>TRBV10-3|TRBD2|NA|TRBJ2-1
TGTGCCATCAAGCCTGGACTAGCGGGAGTCGATGAGCAGTTCTTC
CAIKPGLAGVDEQFF
>TRBV7-3|TRBD1|NA|TRBJ2-3
TGTGCCAGCAGCTTAGGACAGGGGGCGAGTTCGTTGGCAGATACGCAGTATTTT
CASSLGQGASSLADTQYF
>TRBV9|NA|NA|TRBJ1-2
TGTGCCAGCAGCGTATTGGGGCTTAACTATGGCTACACCTTC
CASSVLGLNYGYTF
>TRBV7-8|NA|NA|TRBJ1-3
TGTGCCAGCAGCTTCAGGGAGGGTGGAAACACCATATATTTT
CASSFREGGNTIYF
>TRBV7-2|NA|NA|TRBJ2-7
TGTGCCAGCAGCTTAAGAGGCTACGAGCAGTACTTC
CASSLRGYEQYF
>TRBV7-3|NA|NA|TRBJ2-1
TGTGCCAGCAGCTTAACTAGCGCCCATTACAATGAGCAGTTCTTC
CASSLTSAHYNEQFF
>TRBV4-2|TRBD2|NA|TRBJ2-1
TGTGCCAGCAGCCCGCGACGGACTAGCGGGGGGGCCTTCTACAATGAGCAGTTCTTC
CASSPRRTSGGAFYNEQFF
>TRBV4-3|NA|NA|TRBJ2-7
TGCGCCAGCAGCCAAGACACGAACAACCCCTACGAGCAGTACTTC
CASSQDTNNPYEQYF
>TRBV5-1|NA|few|TRBJ2-3
TGCGCCAGCAGCCTGATAGCGGGCACAGATACGCAGTATTTT
CASSLIAGTDTQYF
>TRBV14|NA|NA|TRBJ1-2
TGTGCCAGCAGCATGGGACTCAACCCCCATGGCTACACCTTC
CASSMGLNPHGYTF
>TRBV9|TRBD1|NA|TRBJ2-3
TGTGCCAGCAGCGTATCCGGGACAGGGGGCACAGATACGCAGTATTTT
CASSVSGTGGTDTQYF
>TRBV9|NA|NA|TRBJ1-2
TGTGCCAGCAGTCCGGGACACCCAGCTAACTATGGCTACACCTTC
CASSPGHPANYGYTF
>TRBV5-1|NA|NA|TRBJ2-1
TGCGCCAGCAGCTCCGGACAGGGAGGGGTAGGTGAGCAGTTCTTC
CASSSGQGGVGEQFF
>TRBV5-6|TRBD1|once|TRBJ1-4
TGTGCCAGCAGCAGATTCCGGGACAGAGAGCCTAATGAAAAACTGTTTTTT
CASSRFRDREPNEKLFF
>TRBV11-3|TRBD2|NA|TRBJ2-1
TGTGCCAGCAGCTTAGGACTAGCGGGACTCAGCTCCTACAATGAGCAGTTCTTC
CASSLGLAGLSSYNEQFF
>TRBV7-2|TRBD2|NA|TRBJ2-7
TGTGCCAGCAGTTCCCGAGGGGAGGGTCTTGTCGAGCAGTACTTC
CASSSRGEGLVEQYF
>TRBV18|TRBD1|NA|TRBJ1-1
TGTGCCAGCTCACCCGTGACAGGGAAAGGGAACACTGAAGCTTTCTTT
CASSPVTGKGNTEAFF
>TRBV5-6|NA|NA|TRBJ1-2
TGTGCCAGCAGTGGACAAATGCGTGGCTACACCTTC
CASSGQMRGYTF
>TRBV29-1|TRBD1|NA|TRBJ1-2
TGCAGCGTTGATCGACAGGGCCTAAACTATGGCTACACCTTC
CSVDRQGLNYGYTF
>TRBV6-6|NA|NA|TRBJ1-1
TGTGCCAGCGGCAGGAACACTGAAGCTTTCTTT
CASGRNTEAFF
>TRBV28|NA|few|TRBJ1-1
TGTGCCAGCAGTTTGGGAGTGTCGGTCCTCCGATCGGCTTTCTTT
CASSLGVSVLRSAFF
>TRBV6-1|NA|NA|TRBJ1-4
TGTGCCAGCAGTGAAGGGGCAGGTAATGAAAAACTGTTTTTT
CASSEGAGNEKLFF
>TRBV7-9|TRBD1|NA|TRBJ2-2
TGTGCCAGCAGCTTAGAGACAGGGCCCGGGGAGCTGTTTTTT
CASSLETGPGELFF
>TRBV6-5|TRBD2|NA|TRBJ2-1
TGTGCCAGCACTCCATTAGCGGGAGAGGTTGAGCAGTTCTTC
CASTPLAGEVEQFF
>TRBV5-1|NA|NA|TRBJ2-7
TGCGCCAGCAGCTTGGACTTGGTCGTCTACGAGCAGTACTTC
CASSLDLVVYEQYF
>TRBV6-1|TRBD2|NA|TRBJ2-1
TGTGCCAGCAGTGACCCTGGGACTAGCGGGAGTTATGAGCAGTTCTTC
CASSDPGTSGSYEQFF
>TRBV15|NA|NA|TRBJ1-2
TGTGCCACCAGCAGCTCCCTGCCAGGGGATGGGAACTATGGCTACACCTTC
CATSSSLPGDGNYGYTF
>TRBV27|TRBD1|NA|TRBJ2-4
TGTGCCAGCAGTACGCCGGGACAGAGGGGCATTCAGTACTTC
CASSTPGQRGIQYF
>TRBV5-6|NA|NA|TRBJ2-5
TGTGCCAGCAGCTTGTCACTCCAAGAGACCCAGTACTTC
CASSLSLQETQYF